A single sample gave rise to the 7 T cell receptor beta chains below, sequenced in a study of cytomegalovirus exposure and HLA in healthy donors. Here immunoSEQ multiplex PCR was the method, and the copy in TCRdb shows in-frame clones only, minus some. The sample lists more than 200,000 clones, over 75% occurring once. Material: PBMCs. The source is a man younger than 30 in good health and CMV-seropositive.

Here the CDR3 DNA reads TGTGCCAGCAGCGACGCACGGGTGGGAAATCAGCCCCAGCATTTT. Amino acids: CASSDARVGNQPQHF. The J gene is TRBJ1-5, the V gene TRBV7-8; D gene uncertain. The CDR3 totals 15 residues. Trimming shortened V by 5 bases and J by 4 bases, and 15 bases separated the two germline ends. CDR1 is SGHVS, CDR2 FQNEAQ, per germline.

V usage is TRBV2 and J usage is TRBJ2-4, with 16 positions matching TRBD2. The V and J ends lost 6 bases and 0 bases, in that order; junction bases with no gene match: 2. The CDR3 has 17 amino acids. Germline CDR1 is SNHLY and CDR2 is FYNNEI. In DNA, the CDR3 is TGTGCCAGCAGGGGACTAGCGGGAGGGCTAGCCAAAAACATTCAGTACTTC. Encoded protein: CASRGLAGGLAKNIQYF.

The V call is TRBV27, the J call TRBJ2-1; 11 positions match TRBD2. The V gene end was trimmed by 6 bases and the J gene end by 4 bases; junction bases not matched to a gene: 5. The CDR3 totals 15 residues. Germline V lookup: CDR1 MNHEY, CDR2 SMNVEV (reference sequence). The CDR3 coding sequence is TGTGCCAGCAGCCGCGGGACTAGCGGTTACAATGAGCAGTTCTTC. It encodes CASSRGTSGYNEQFF.

The genes are TRBV25-1 and TRBJ1-5; D call uncertain. Trimming removed 8 bases at V and 1 base at J, with 12 bases between. The CDR3 totals 14 residues. Per the germline V gene, CDR1 is MGHDK and CDR2 is SYGVNS. CDR3 in amino acids: CASSLTGSNQPQHF. CDR3 coding DNA: TGTGCCAGCTCACTTACTGGGAGCAATCAGCCCCAGCATTTT.

The J gene is TRBJ2-3, the V gene TRBV13, with 13 bases fitting TRBD2. This CDR3 contains 16 residues. V was clipped by 5 bases and J by 4 bases; unmatched bases: 6. Germline CDR1 reads PRHDT; CDR2 reads FYEKMQ (reference sequence). The CDR3 sequence: CASSPGLAGASDTQYF. DNA for the CDR3: TGTGCCAGCAGCCCCGGACTAGCGGGAGCGTCAGATACGCAGTATTTT.

This chain connects TRBV9 to TRBJ1-5, with 8 bases aligning to TRBD1. Germline trimming cut 3 bases from V and 10 bases from J; bases unmatched to any gene: 9. This CDR3 is built from 14 residues. Germline loops: CDR1 SGDLS, CDR2 YYNGEE. The CDR3 region is CASSGAGGAGPQHF. CDR3 in DNA: TGTGCCAGCAGCGGGGCAGGGGGCGCCGGACCCCAGCATTTT.

This clone has only a few counts. This chain joins TRBV6-1 and TRBJ1-2; D gene uncertain. This CDR3 is 13 amino acids long. The V gene lost 4 bases and the J gene lost 8 bases, with 14 bases spanning the gap. Germline CDR1 is MNHNS and CDR2 is SASEGT. The CDR3 sequence is CASSAQVPTGYTF. The DNA for the CDR3 is TGTGCCAGCAGTGCTCAGGTCCCGACGGGCTACACCTTC.